This passage covers 22 T cell receptor beta chains from one sample sequenced in a study of a mutant IDH1 vaccine in newly diagnosed glioma. The method was immunoSEQ multiplex PCR; TCRdb's version includes in-frame clones alone and lacks a portion of them. The repertoire holds around 94,000 clones, with around 92% as singletons. These TCRs' antigens remain unknown. The time point is: week 47, end of study. It was 300 ug of mutant IDH1 20-mer peptide that made up each vaccine dose, given with topical imiquimod. Sequences were derived from PBMCs, sampled from a glioma patient whose treatment included an IDH1 peptide vaccine. The source of these receptors is a woman aged 45-65 years with glioma.

This clone was seen more than once but under ten times. The sample contains more than one DNA sequence encoding this CDR3. Written as DNA, the CDR3 is TGTGCCAGCAGCAGGGGGGACAGGAGCACAGATACGCAGTATTTT. Encoded protein: CASSRGDRSTDTQYF. The chain couples TRBV28 to TRBJ2-3, with 8 bases fitting TRBD1. Trimming took 6 bases from V and 0 from J; bases not matched to a gene: 5. Germline V gene sequence: CDR1 MDHEN, CDR2 SYDVKM. The length of the CDR3 is 15 residues.

V gene TRBV18 combines with J gene TRBJ1-5; 7 nucleotides align to TRBD1. V lost 5 bases, J lost 4 bases, and 11 bases stayed unmatched. The CDR3 has 16 residues. Germline V gene lookup returns CDR1 KGHSH and CDR2 LQKENI. CDR3 in DNA: TGTGCCAGCTCAGCTACAGGGGCTACGCATAATCAGCCCCAGCATTTT. Translation gives CASSATGATHNQPQHF.

Turning to this clone: At the DNA level, this CDR3 is encoded by other sequences in the same sample as well. The chain carries TRBV10-2 and TRBJ1-2; a weak D match, TRBD1 (5 bases). Trimming removed 3 bases at V and 3 bases at J, with 8 bases between. The CDR3 is 13 residues long. Germline V gene data show CDR1 as WSHSY and CDR2 as SAAADI. CDR3 DNA: TGCGCCAGCAGTGAATGGGGGGACTATGGCTACACCTTC. As protein: CASSEWGDYGYTF.

DNA of the CDR3: TGTGCCAGCTCACCCAGGACAGGGGGCCCGAACAATGAGCAGTTCTTC. Translated: CASSPRTGGPNNEQFF. The J gene is TRBJ2-1, the V gene TRBV18; 11 bases align to TRBD1. Trimming took 3 bases from V and 5 from J; bases not matched to a gene: 6. The CDR3 runs to 16 residues. Germline CDR1 and CDR2: KGHSH and LQKENI.

The gene calls are TRBV10-3 and TRBJ2-5; 8 bases match TRBD1. Trimming cost V 11 bases and J 5 bases; bases outside gene matches: 16. The CDR3 is made up of 15 amino acids. Germline values: CDR1 ENHRY, CDR2 SYGVKD. CDR3 DNA: TGTGCCGTTGGAGCGAACCCAAGACAGGGGGAGACCCAGTACTTC. Residues: CAVGANPRQGETQYF.

This clone showed up just once. The J gene is TRBJ1-2, the V gene TRBV9; D possibly corresponds to TRBD1 (5 bases). Germline CDR1 is SGDLS and CDR2 is YYNGEE. This CDR3 has 16 residues. V lost 4 bases to trimming and J lost 3 bases, with 19 bases between them. CDR3 sequence (DNA): TGTGCCAGCAGCTCTAGGGGAGGTTCGGTCGACTATGGCTACACCTTC. This gives the protein CASSSRGGSVDYGYTF.

In this sample, this clone turned up once. The chain employs TRBV5-1 and TRBJ1-3; D remains ambiguous. The V gene's germline CDR1 is SGHRS and CDR2 YFSETQ. V was pared by 0 bases and J by 2 bases, with 6 bases between. This CDR3 is 14 amino acids long. The CDR3 region is CASSLGAAGNTIYF. The CDR3 nucleotides are TGCGCCAGCAGCTTGGGTGCTGCTGGAAACACCATATATTTT.

The chain employs TRBV30 and TRBJ1-2; tentative D call: TRBD1 (5 bases). The CDR3 consists of 14 residues. Trimming took 4 bases from V and 2 from J, leaving 14 bases between them. The germline V gene encodes CDR1 GTSNPN and CDR2 SVGIG (reference sequence). The CDR3 protein is CAWIFSGGNYGYTF. The DNA of the CDR3 is TGTGCCTGGATCTTTTCCGGGGGGAACTATGGCTACACCTTC.

This clone was detected only once. The chain couples TRBV15 to TRBJ2-7, with D possibly being TRBD1 or TRBD2 (5 bases each). The CDR3 runs 16 residues. Germline-derived CDR1 and CDR2 are LNHNV and YYDKDF (reference sequence). V was trimmed by 1 base and J by 6 bases, leaving 19 bases between them. The CDR3, as DNA: TGTGCCACCAGCAGAGTGGATTTAGCCGGGGCGGGCGAGCAGTACTTC. It encodes CATSRVDLAGAGEQYF.

The V and J genes are TRBV4-1 and TRBJ1-6; D is undetermined. CDR1 and CDR2 (germline): MGHRA, YSYEKL. The CDR3 is made up of 15 amino acids. The V gene lost 0 bases and the J gene lost 7 bases, with 10 bases spanning the gap. CDR3 coding DNA: TGCGCCAGCAGCCAAGATATTGGGAGGAATTCACCCCTCCACTTT. It translates to CASSQDIGRNSPLHF.

The J gene is TRBJ2-5, the V gene TRBV19; 7 nucleotides align to TRBD1. Judging by the DNA end, TRBJ2-7 fits better; the J call may be wrong. Germline-derived CDR1 and CDR2 are LNHDA and SQIVND (reference sequence). There are 13 residues in the CDR3. The CDR3 is CASSGQTTYEQYF. In DNA form, the CDR3 reads TGTGCCAGTTCGGGACAGACGACCTACGAGCAGTACTTC.

The J gene is TRBJ2-2, the V gene TRBV7-2; D is uncertain. Trimming removed 2 bases from V and 7 bases from J, with 5 bases in between. CDR1 is SGHTA and CDR2 is FQGNSA in the germline V gene. The CDR3 runs 12 residues. The CDR3 bases are TGTGCCAGCAGCTTACAGTTCGGGGAGCTGTTTTTT. This encodes CASSLQFGELFF. The whole variable domain, remainder taken from reference TRBV7-2 and TRBJ2-2, is GAGVSQSPSNKVTEKGKDVELRCDPISGHTALYWYRQSLGQGLEFLIYFQGNSAPDKSGLPSDRFSAERTGGSVSTLTIQRTQQEDSAVYLCASSLQFGELFFGEGSRLTVL.

The chain links TRBV7-3 to TRBJ1-1; tentative D call: TRBD1 (6 bases). V was trimmed by 5 bases and J by 7 bases, leaving 14 bases between them. The CDR3 has 13 residues. Per the germline V gene, CDR1 is SGHTA and CDR2 is FQGTGA. CDR3 residues: CASSQGADSEAFF. The CDR3 coding sequence is TGTGCCAGCAGCCAGGGCGCGGACAGTGAAGCTTTCTTT. Drawing the rest from reference TRBV7-3 and TRBJ1-1, the complete variable domain is GAGVSQTPSNKVTEKGKYVELRCDPISGHTALYWYRQSLGQGPEFLIYFQGTGAADDSGLPNDRFFAVRPEGSVSTLKIQRTERGDSAVYLCASSQGADSEAFFGQGTRLTVV.

The DNA for the CDR3 is TGTGCCTGGCAGGTATCTCTGGGGAACACCATATATTTT. It is translated as CAWQVSLGNTIYF. This sequence joins TRBV30 and TRBJ1-3, with D uncertain. This CDR3 contains 13 residues. Germline values: CDR1 GTSNPN, CDR2 SVGIG (reference sequence). The ends were cut back, 5 bases at V and 7 bases at J, with 15 bases in the middle.

The chain combines TRBV6-1 with TRBJ2-5; D not resolved. V lost 6 bases, J lost 5 bases, and 13 bases lay in between. Germline CDR1 and CDR2: MNHNS and SASEGT. The CDR3 spans 13 residues. CDR3 bases: TGTGCCAGCAGCCAACAGTCCCGGGAGACCCAGTACTTC. Residues: CASSQQSRETQYF.

The V and J genes are TRBV9 and TRBJ1-6; tentatively, D is TRBD1 (5 bases). Germline V CDR1 and CDR2: SGDLS, YYNGEE. The ends were cut back, 4 bases at V and 11 bases at J, with 31 bases in the middle. There are 19 residues in the CDR3. The CDR3 bases are TGTGCCAGCAGCCCCCGGGACGGGGACTTCGGGGGACTTTGGGCACCCCTCCACTTT. It encodes CASSPRDGDFGGLWAPLHF.

The rearrangement links TRBV5-1 to TRBJ2-3; 7 positions match TRBD2. Germline lookup yields CDR1 SGHRS and CDR2 YFSETQ. The CDR3 has 16 residues. With 1 base clipped from V and 2 bases from J, the junction kept 7 bases outside the gene matches. CDR3 in amino acids: CASSLSASGYTDTQYF. As DNA, the CDR3 is TGCGCCAGCAGCTTGTCGGCTAGCGGATACACAGATACGCAGTATTTT.

V and J are TRBV14 and TRBJ2-7; possibly TRBD2 for D (5 bases). CDR1 and CDR2 (germline): SGHDN, FVKESK. Trimming cost V 4 bases and J 2 bases, with 18 bases left between them. The CDR3 has 16 residues. The CDR3: CASSPPRGLKPYEQYF. The CDR3 nucleotides are TGTGCCAGCAGCCCTCCGAGAGGACTTAAACCCTACGAGCAGTACTTC.

This rearrangement joins TRBV10-3 to TRBJ2-2, with 7 nucleotides matching TRBD2. After removal of 7 bases from V and 4 bases from J, the junction contained 12 bases not matched to a gene. CDR1 is ENHRY, CDR2 SYGVKD, per germline. CDR3 size: 16 residues. The CDR3, as DNA: TGTGCCATCACCCCGGAGGGAGGGCAGGGCACCGGGGAGCTGTTTTTT. It yields the protein CAITPEGGQGTGELFF.

V is TRBV6-4 and J is TRBJ2-7; TRBD1 is a possible D gene (5 bases). Germline CDR1 MRHNA, CDR2 SNTAGT. The CDR3 has 16 residues. Trimming shortened V by 4 bases and J by 9 bases, and 25 bases separated the two germline ends. This CDR3 reads CASSVRTIGFVRGQYF. The DNA of the CDR3 is TGTGCCAGCAGTGTTAGGACAATCGGGTTCGTACGAGGGCAGTACTTC.

This rearrangement joins TRBV7-9 to TRBJ1-6; 8 nucleotides agree with TRBD1. CDR1 is SEHNR and CDR2 is FQNEAQ in the germline V gene (reference sequence). The trim removed 2 bases at V and 3 bases at J, leaving 6 bases unmatched. This CDR3 has 17 amino acids. Here the CDR3 DNA reads TGTGCCAGCAGCTTATCAGCAGGGGGCTTCTATAATTCACCCCTCCACTTT. It encodes CASSLSAGGFYNSPLHF.

The gene calls are TRBV4-1 and TRBJ2-7, with 7 bases that match TRBD1. The CDR3 contains 16 residues. Germline V gene sequence: CDR1 MGHRA, CDR2 YSYEKL. V lost 0 bases to trimming and J lost 1 base; unmatched junction nucleotides: 6. The CDR3 loop reads CASSQDPNRGSYEQYF. The CDR3 nucleotides read TGCGCCAGCAGCCAAGATCCGAACAGGGGTTCCTACGAGCAGTACTTC.